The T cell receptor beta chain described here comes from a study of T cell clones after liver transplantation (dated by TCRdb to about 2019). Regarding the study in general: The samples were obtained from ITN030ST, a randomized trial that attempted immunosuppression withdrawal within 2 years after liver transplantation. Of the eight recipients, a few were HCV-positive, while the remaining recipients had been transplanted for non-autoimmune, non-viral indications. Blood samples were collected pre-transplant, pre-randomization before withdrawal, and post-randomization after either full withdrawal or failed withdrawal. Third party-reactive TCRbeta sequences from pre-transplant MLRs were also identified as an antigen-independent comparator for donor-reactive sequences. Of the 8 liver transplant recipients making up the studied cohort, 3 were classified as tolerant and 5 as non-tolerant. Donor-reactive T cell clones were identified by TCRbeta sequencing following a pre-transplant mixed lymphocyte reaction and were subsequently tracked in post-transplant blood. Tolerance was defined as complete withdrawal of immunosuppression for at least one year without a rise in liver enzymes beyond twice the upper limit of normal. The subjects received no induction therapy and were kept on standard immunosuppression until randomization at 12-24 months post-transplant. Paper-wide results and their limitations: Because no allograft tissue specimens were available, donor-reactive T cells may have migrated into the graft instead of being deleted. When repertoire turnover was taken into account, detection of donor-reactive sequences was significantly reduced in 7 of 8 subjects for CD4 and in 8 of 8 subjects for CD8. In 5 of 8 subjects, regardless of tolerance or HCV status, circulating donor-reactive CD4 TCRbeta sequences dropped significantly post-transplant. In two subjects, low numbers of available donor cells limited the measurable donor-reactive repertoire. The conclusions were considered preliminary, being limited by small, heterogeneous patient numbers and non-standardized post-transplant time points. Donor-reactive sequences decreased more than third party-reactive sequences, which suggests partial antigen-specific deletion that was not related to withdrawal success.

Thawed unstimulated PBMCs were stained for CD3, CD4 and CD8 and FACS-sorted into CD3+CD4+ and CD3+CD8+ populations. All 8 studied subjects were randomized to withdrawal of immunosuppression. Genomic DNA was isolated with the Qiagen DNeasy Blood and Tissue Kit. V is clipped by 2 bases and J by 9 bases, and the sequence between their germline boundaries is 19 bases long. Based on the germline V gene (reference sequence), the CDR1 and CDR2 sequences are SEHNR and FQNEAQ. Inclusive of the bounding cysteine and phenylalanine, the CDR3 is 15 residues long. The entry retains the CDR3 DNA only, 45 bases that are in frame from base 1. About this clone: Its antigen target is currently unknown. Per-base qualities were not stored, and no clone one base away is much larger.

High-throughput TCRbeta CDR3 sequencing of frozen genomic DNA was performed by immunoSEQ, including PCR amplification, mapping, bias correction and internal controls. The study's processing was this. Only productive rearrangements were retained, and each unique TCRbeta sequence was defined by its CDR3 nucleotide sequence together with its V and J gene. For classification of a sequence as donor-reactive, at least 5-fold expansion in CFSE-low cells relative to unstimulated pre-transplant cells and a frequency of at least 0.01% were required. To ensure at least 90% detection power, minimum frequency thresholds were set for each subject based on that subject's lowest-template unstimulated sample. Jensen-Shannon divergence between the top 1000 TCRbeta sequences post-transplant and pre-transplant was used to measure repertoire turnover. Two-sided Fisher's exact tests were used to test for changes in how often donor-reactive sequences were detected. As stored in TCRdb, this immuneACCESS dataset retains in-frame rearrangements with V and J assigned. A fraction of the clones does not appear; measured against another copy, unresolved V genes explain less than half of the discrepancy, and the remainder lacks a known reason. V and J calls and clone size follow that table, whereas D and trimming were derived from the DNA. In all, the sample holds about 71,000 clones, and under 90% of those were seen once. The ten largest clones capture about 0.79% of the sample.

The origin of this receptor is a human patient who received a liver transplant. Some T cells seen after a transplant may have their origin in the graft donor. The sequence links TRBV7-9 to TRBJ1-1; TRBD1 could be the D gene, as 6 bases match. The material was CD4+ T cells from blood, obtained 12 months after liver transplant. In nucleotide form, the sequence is TGTGCCAGCAGCTTATTGAGTTCCGGGACACTTCAAGCTTTCTTT. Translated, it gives CASSLLSSGTLQAFF.